These 18 T cell receptor beta chains were all obtained from the same sample, sequenced in a study of shared clonotypes between healthy human individuals. Measured with immunoSEQ multiplex PCR; TCRdb has only the in-frame clones, and not every one. The sample includes some 500,000 clones, approximately 95% of them seen just once. Material for sequencing was naive CD4+ T cells sorted from blood. The subset here: CD45RA+ positively selected. These TCRs come from a woman younger than 45 in good health.

In regard to this clone: The same CDR3 is also encoded by other DNA sequences in this sample. The rearrangement uses TRBV7-2 and TRBJ2-1; D gene ambiguous. The CDR3 loop spans 13 amino acids. V was shortened by 2 bases and J by 0 bases, with 2 bases between the two germline ends. In germline, CDR1 is SGHTA, CDR2 FQGNSA. The CDR3: CASSLRSYNEQFF. The CDR3 bases are TGTGCCAGCAGCTTACGCTCCTACAATGAGCAGTTCTTC.

The chain employs TRBV7-2 and TRBJ1-5; TRBD1 might be the D (5 bases). The CDR3 has 16 residues. Germline V gene sequence: CDR1 SGHTA, CDR2 FQGNSA. V lost 4 bases to trimming and J lost 2 bases, with 15 bases between them. The CDR3 DNA reads TGTGCCAGCAGCTATTCCGGGGCTGTGGGCAATCAGCCCCAGCATTTT. Encoded protein: CASSYSGAVGNQPQHF. The variable domain in full, with the rest retrieved from reference TRBV7-2 and TRBJ1-5, is GAGVSQSPSNKVTEKGKDVELRCDPISGHTALYWYRQSLGQGLEFLIYFQGNSAPDKSGLPSDRFSAERTGGSVSTLTIQRTQQEDSAVYLCASSYSGAVGNQPQHFGDGTRLSIL.

This chain joins TRBV28 and TRBJ2-1; tentatively, D is TRBD1 (5 bases). Between the trimmed V and J ends, which lost 10 bases and 9 bases, there was a span of 13 bases. Germline CDR1 and CDR2: MDHEN and SYDVKM. This CDR3 has 11 residues. The CDR3 DNA reads as TGTGCCACAGTAGGGGTATTTGAGCAGTTCTTC. Encoded protein: CATVGVFEQFF.

The rearrangement links TRBV15 to TRBJ2-3, with 10 bases aligning to TRBD1. CDR3 length: 15 residues. Germline V gives CDR1 LNHNV, CDR2 YYDKDF (reference sequence). V trimming: 4 bases; J trimming: 3 bases; junction bases outside the gene matches: 4. CDR3 sequence: CATSTRQGATDTQYF. CDR3 coding DNA: TGTGCCACCAGCACGAGACAGGGGGCAACAGATACGCAGTATTTT.

The V and J genes are TRBV28 and TRBJ1-1; 10 nucleotides line up with TRBD1. J lost 11 bases, V lost 4 bases, and 19 bases had no gene match. The length of the CDR3 is 17 residues. Looked up from germline, CDR1 is MDHEN and CDR2 is SYDVKM. In DNA form, the CDR3 reads TGTGCCAGCAGTTGGGGGGGGACAGGGGATGTTGTGGCCCGGGCTTTCTTT. This encodes CASSWGGTGDVVARAFF.

CDR3: CASSPEFSYEQYF. The CDR3 nucleotides read TGTGCCAGCAGCCCCGAGTTTTCCTACGAGCAGTACTTC. The chain uses TRBV14 and TRBJ2-7, with unresolved D. Per the germline V gene, CDR1 is SGHDN and CDR2 is FVKESK. The CDR3 contains 13 residues. The V and J ends lost 4 bases and 1 base respectively, with 8 bases between them.

This sequence joins TRBV27 and TRBJ1-5, with D unresolved. The germline V gene encodes CDR1 MNHEY and CDR2 SMNVEV (reference sequence). Trimming cost V 5 bases and J 8 bases, with 16 bases left between them. This CDR3 spans 14 amino acids. In DNA, the CDR3 is TGTGCCAGCAGTCCCACGGAGTCTTGGGAGCCCCAGCATTTT. This sequence encodes CASSPTESWEPQHF.

The chain recombines TRBV5-1 with TRBJ1-1; D unresolved. Trimming left V 5 bases short and J 6 bases short, with 17 bases between. The CDR3 is 14 residues long. Germline V lookup: CDR1 SGHRS, CDR2 YFSETQ. CDR3 sequence (DNA): TGCGCCAGCAGAAAGAAAACCGACGTGGCTGAAGCTTTCTTT. Residues: CASRKKTDVAEAFF.

This chain uses TRBV25-1 with TRBJ1-2; possibly TRBD1 for D (6 bases). Germline V CDR1 and CDR2: MGHDK, SYGVNS. The CDR3 consists of 17 residues. Trimming stripped 6 bases from V and 1 base from J, with 21 bases between. CDR3 sequence reads: CASSDTKNAGDNYGYTF. The CDR3 nucleotides are TGTGCCAGCAGCGACACCAAAAACGCAGGGGATAACTATGGCTACACCTTC.

This chain links TRBV28 with TRBJ1-2; D is ambiguous. Deletions cut 1 base from V and 4 bases from J, with 19 bases between. Germline assignment: CDR1 MDHEN and CDR2 SYDVKM. The CDR3 covers 17 residues. CDR3 in amino acids: CASSLFNLRAALYGYTF. The CDR3 region has the DNA TGTGCCAGCAGTTTATTTAACCTGCGGGCGGCCCTCTATGGCTACACCTTC.

The rearrangement links TRBV19 to TRBJ1-6; no clear D gene. CDR1 and CDR2 from the germline V gene are LNHDA and SQIVND (reference sequence). CDR3 length: 15 amino acids. Trimming took off 5 bases at V and 4 bases at J, with 12 bases between the two ends. In nucleotides, the CDR3 is TGTGCCAGTAGTTGGTCGGCCGATTATAATTCACCCCTCCACTTT. It encodes CASSWSADYNSPLHF.

The V gene is TRBV7-6, the J gene TRBJ1-4; 7 nucleotides align to TRBD1. The J segment lost 4 bases and the V segment lost 5 bases, leaving 10 bases of the junction unmatched. Germline CDR1 and CDR2: SGHVS and FNYEAQ. CDR3 length: 16 amino acids. CDR3 nucleotides: TGTGCCAGCAGCAAAGACAGGGAGGGCCTTAATGAAAAACTGTTTTTT. Protein sequence: CASSKDREGLNEKLFF.

V and J are TRBV11-2 and TRBJ2-7; 11 bases agree with TRBD2. From germline, CDR1 is SGHAT and CDR2 FQNNGV. With 1 base clipped from V and 3 bases from J, the junction kept 2 bases outside the gene matches. The CDR3 loop spans 15 amino acids. CDR3 in amino acids: CASSLGTSGFYEQYF. The CDR3 bases are TGTGCCAGCAGCTTAGGGACTAGCGGGTTCTACGAGCAGTACTTC.

The chain recombines TRBV4-2 with TRBJ1-6; 9 positions match TRBD1. Trimming cost V 3 bases and J 0 bases; bases outside gene matches: 6. Per germline, CDR1 LGHNA and CDR2 YNFKEQ. The CDR3 spans 18 residues. In nucleotides, the CDR3 is TGTGCCAGCAGCCAGACAGGGGGGGAGAGCTCCTATAATTCACCCCTCCACTTT. It codes for CASSQTGGESSYNSPLHF.

This chain uses TRBV29-1 with TRBJ2-3; 9 bases line up with TRBD2. The CDR3 runs to 16 residues. The junction had 8 bases not matched to a gene; V was cut back by 4 bases and J by 0 bases. The V gene's germline CDR1 is SQVTM and CDR2 ANQGSEA. The CDR3 sequence is CSVVSSSGDSTDTQYF. CDR3 in DNA: TGCAGCGTTGTGAGTTCTAGCGGGGACAGCACAGATACGCAGTATTTT.

CDR3 in amino acids: CASSLMRWDGGTHEQFF. The CDR3 nucleotides are TGTGCCAGCAGCTTGATGAGGTGGGATGGCGGGACCCATGAGCAGTTCTTC. The chain has TRBV5-6 and TRBJ2-1; the D gene is possibly TRBD2 (6 bases). This CDR3 comprises 17 residues. V lost 1 base, J lost 8 bases, and 22 bases lay in between. Germline CDR1 and CDR2: SGHDT and YYEEEE.

The rearrangement uses TRBV28 and TRBJ2-7; TRBD1 agrees at 8 bases. V shed 3 bases, J shed 3 bases, and the junction held 4 bases outside the gene matches. The V gene's germline CDR1 is MDHEN and CDR2 SYDVKM. The CDR3 consists of 14 residues. The CDR3 protein is CASSLPQGDYEQYF. For the CDR3, the DNA is TGTGCCAGCAGTTTGCCACAGGGGGACTACGAGCAGTACTTC.

As concerns this clone: Other nucleotide sequences in the sample specify the same CDR3. The V call is TRBV18, the J call TRBJ2-7; TRBD1 or TRBD2 may be the D gene (6 bases each). The length of the CDR3 is 12 residues. Germline V gene lookup returns CDR1 KGHSH and CDR2 LQKENI. Trimming removed 3 bases at V and 5 bases at J, with 8 bases between. The CDR3 region is CASSPGGNEQYF. The CDR3 bases are TGTGCCAGCTCACCGGGGGGCAACGAGCAGTACTTC.